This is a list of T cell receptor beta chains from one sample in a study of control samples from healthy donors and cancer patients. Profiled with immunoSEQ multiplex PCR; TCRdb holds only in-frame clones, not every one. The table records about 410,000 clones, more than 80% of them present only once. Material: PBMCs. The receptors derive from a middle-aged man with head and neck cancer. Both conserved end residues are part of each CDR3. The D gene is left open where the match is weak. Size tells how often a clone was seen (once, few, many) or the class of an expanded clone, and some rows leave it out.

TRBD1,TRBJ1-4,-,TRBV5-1,CASSQGQGGEKLFF,TGCGCCAGCAGCCAAGGACAGGGGGGAGAAAAACTGTTTTTT
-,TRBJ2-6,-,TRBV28,CASGEGDVLTF,TGTGCCTCGGGGGAAGGCGACGTCCTGACTTTC
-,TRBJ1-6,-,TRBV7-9,CASSNTQVLFDSPLHF,TGTGCCAGCAGCAATACGCAGGTGCTCTTCGATTCACCCCTCCACTTT
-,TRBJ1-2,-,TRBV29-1,CSVHTSGYGYTF,TGCAGCGTTCACACCTCGGGTTATGGCTACACCTTC
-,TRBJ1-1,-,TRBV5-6,CASSFKGISEAFF,TGTGCCAGCAGCTTCAAGGGGATATCTGAAGCTTTCTTT
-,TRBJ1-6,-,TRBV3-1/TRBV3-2,CASSQDALVNSPLHF,TGTGCCAGCAGCCAAGACGCCTTAGTGAATTCACCCCTCCACTTT
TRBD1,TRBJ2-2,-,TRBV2,CASSELSGGTGELFF,TGTGCCAGCAGTGAATTGTCAGGGGGCACCGGGGAGCTGTTTTTT
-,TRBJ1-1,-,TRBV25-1,CASSDYPGAYTEAFF,TGTGCCAGCAGTGATTACCCAGGGGCTTACACTGAAGCTTTCTTT
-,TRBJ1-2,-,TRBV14,CASSPTVTYGYTF,TGTGCCAGCAGCCCCACAGTGACCTATGGCTACACCTTC
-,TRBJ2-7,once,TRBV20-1,CSSGNLGEQYF,TGCAGCTCCGGGAACTTGGGCGAGCAGTACTTC
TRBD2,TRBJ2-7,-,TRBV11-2,CASSLVGLAGAGEQYF,TGTGCCAGCAGCTTAGTCGGACTAGCGGGAGCTGGAGAGCAGTACTTC
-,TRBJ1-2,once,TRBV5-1,CASSLASGINYGYTF,TGCGCCAGCAGCTTGGCCTCAGGGATAAACTATGGCTACACCTTC
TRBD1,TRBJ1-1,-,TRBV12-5,CASGWTGLNTEAFF,TGTGCTAGTGGGTGGACAGGGTTGAACACTGAAGCTTTCTTT
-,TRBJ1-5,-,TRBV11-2,CASSLGTVSNQPQHF,TGTGCCAGCAGCTTAGGGACTGTTAGCAATCAGCCCCAGCATTTT
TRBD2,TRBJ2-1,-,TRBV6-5,CASSSLAGGPWFEQFF,TGTGCCAGCAGTTCCTTAGCGGGGGGGCCCTGGTTTGAGCAGTTCTTC
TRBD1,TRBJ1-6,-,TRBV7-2,CASSLQGAGNSPLHF,TGTGCCAGCAGTTTACAGGGGGCAGGTAATTCACCCCTCCACTTT
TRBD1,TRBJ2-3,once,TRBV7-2,CASSLRQGAADTQYF,TGTGCCAGCAGCTTACGACAGGGGGCGGCAGATACGCAGTATTTT
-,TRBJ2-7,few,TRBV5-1,CASKGTPQSYEQYF,TGCGCCAGCAAGGGAACACCCCAATCCTACGAGCAGTACTTC
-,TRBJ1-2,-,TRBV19,CASSISRDRANYGYTF,TGTGCCAGTAGTATCTCACGCGACAGAGCTAACTATGGCTACACCTTC
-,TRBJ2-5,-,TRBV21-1,CASSAKGDSQETQYF,TGTGCCAGCAGCGCCAAGGGGGACAGCCAAGAGACCCAGTACTTC
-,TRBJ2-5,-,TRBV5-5,CASSLGAEGTETQYF,TGTGCCAGCAGCTTGGGGGCGGAGGGTACGGAGACCCAGTACTTC
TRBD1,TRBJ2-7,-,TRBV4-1,CASSQVPGQLYEQYF,TGCGCCAGCAGCCAAGTCCCGGGACAGCTCTACGAGCAGTACTTC
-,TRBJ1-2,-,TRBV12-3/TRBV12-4,CATQTGRGYTF,TGTGCCACACAAACAGGGCGCGGCTACACCTTC
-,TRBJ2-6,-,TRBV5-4,CASIWQGSAGANVLTF,TGTGCCAGCATCTGGCAGGGTTCGGCTGGGGCCAACGTCCTGACTTTC
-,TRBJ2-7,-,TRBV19,CASSMGADEQYF,TGTGCCAGTAGTATGGGGGCAGACGAGCAGTACTTC
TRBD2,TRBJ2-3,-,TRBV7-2,CASSPGTSADTQYF,TGTGCCAGCAGTCCAGGGACTAGCGCAGATACGCAGTATTTT
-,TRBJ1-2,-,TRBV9,CASSADLSNYGYTF,TGTGCCAGCAGCGCCGACCTTTCTAACTATGGCTACACCTTC
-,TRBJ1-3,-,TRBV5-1,CASSDTPRDANTIYF,TGCGCCAGCAGCGACACCCCCAGGGACGCAAACACCATATATTTT
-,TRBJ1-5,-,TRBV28,CASVEGSQPQHF,TGTGCCAGCGTAGAGGGTTCTCAGCCCCAGCATTTT
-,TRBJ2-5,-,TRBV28,CASSRIGLRETQYF,TGTGCCAGCAGTCGGATTGGCCTCCGAGAGACCCAGTACTTC